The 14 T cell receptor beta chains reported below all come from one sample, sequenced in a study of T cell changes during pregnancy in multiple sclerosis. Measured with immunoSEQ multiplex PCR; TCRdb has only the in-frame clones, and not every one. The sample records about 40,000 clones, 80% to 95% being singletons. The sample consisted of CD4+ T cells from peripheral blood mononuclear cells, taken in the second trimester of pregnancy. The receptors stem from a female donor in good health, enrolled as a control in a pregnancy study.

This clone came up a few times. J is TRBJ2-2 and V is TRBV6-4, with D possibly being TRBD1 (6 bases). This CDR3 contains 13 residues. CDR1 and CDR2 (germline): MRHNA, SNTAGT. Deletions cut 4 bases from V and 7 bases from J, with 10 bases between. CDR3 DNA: TGTGCCAGCAGTGCAGGGGATAGCGGGGAGCTGTTTTTT. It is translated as CASSAGDSGELFF.

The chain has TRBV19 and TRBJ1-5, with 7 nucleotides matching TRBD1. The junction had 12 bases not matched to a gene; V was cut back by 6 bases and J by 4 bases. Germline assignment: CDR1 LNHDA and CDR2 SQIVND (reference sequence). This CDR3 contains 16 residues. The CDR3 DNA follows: TGTGCCAGTAGACGGAGCCGGGACAGTTTTAATCAGCCCCAGCATTTT. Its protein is CASRRSRDSFNQPQHF.

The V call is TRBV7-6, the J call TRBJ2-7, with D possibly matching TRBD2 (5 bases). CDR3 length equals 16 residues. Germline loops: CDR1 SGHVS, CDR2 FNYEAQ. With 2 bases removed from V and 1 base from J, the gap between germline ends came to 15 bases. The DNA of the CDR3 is TGTGCCAGCAGCTTAATGTCGCGGCGGGTTTCCTACGAGCAGTACTTC. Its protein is CASSLMSRRVSYEQYF.

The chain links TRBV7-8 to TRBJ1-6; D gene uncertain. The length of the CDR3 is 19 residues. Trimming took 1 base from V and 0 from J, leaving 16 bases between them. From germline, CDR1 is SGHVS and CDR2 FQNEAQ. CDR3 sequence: CASSLVPWSGSSYNSPLHF. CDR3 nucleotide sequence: TGTGCCAGCAGCTTAGTACCTTGGTCGGGGAGCTCCTATAATTCACCCCTCCACTTT.

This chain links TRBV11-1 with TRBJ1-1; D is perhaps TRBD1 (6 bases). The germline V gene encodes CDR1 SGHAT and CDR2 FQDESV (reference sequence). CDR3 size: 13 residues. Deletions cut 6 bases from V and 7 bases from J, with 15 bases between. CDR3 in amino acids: CASRSDRFSEAFF. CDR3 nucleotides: TGTGCCAGCAGGTCGGACAGATTTAGTGAAGCTTTCTTT.

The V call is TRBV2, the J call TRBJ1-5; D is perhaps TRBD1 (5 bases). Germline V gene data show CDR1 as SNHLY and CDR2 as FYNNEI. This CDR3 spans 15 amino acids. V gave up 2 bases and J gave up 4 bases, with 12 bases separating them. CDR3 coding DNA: TGTGCCAGCAGTGAACTGGGGCAGGCTAATCAGCCCCAGCATTTT. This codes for CASSELGQANQPQHF.

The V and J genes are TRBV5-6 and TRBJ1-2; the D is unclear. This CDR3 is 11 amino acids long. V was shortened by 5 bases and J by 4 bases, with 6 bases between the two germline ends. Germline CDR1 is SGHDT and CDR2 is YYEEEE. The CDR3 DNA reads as TGTGCCAGCAGGGCAGGCTATGGCTACACCTTC. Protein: CASRAGYGYTF.

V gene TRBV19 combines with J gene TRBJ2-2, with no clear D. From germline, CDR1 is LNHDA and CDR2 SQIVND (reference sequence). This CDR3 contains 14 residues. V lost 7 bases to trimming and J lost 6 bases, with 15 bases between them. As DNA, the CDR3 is TGTGCCAGTAAAAATTCCGGTGTGTCCGGGGAGCTGTTTTTT. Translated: CASKNSGVSGELFF.

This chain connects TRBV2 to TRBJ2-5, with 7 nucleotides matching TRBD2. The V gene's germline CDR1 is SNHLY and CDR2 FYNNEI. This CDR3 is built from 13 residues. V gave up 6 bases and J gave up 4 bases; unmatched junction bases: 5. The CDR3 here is CASRREFGETQYF. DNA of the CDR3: TGTGCCAGCAGGCGGGAGTTTGGAGAGACCCAGTACTTC.

The CDR3, as DNA: TGTGCCAGCAGCCAAGAAGGGGCGCGGCAGTACTTC. The encoded protein is CASSQEGARQYF. This chain uses TRBV14 with TRBJ2-7; a weak D match, TRBD1 (5 bases). Per germline, CDR1 SGHDN and CDR2 FVKESK. Trimming removed 0 bases at V and 9 bases at J, with 9 bases between. The length of the CDR3 is 12 residues.

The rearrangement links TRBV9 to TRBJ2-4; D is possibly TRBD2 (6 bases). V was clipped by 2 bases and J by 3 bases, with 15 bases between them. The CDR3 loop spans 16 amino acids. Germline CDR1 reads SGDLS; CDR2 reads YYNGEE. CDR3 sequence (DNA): TGTGCCAGCAGCGTTCCGGCGGGGTGGGGCAAAAACATTCAGTACTTC. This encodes CASSVPAGWGKNIQYF.

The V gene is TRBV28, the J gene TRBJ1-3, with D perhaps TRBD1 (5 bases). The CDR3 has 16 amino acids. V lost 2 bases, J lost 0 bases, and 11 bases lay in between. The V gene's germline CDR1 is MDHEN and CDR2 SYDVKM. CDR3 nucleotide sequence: TGTGCCAGCAGTTTAACCCTCAGGGCCTCTGGAAACACCATATATTTT. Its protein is CASSLTLRASGNTIYF.

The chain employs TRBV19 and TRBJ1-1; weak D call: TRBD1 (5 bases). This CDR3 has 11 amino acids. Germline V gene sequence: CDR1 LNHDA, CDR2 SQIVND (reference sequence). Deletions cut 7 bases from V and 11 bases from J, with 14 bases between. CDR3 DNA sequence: TGTGCCAGTAAAGGCAGGGTCGGGGCTTTCTTT. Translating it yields CASKGRVGAFF.

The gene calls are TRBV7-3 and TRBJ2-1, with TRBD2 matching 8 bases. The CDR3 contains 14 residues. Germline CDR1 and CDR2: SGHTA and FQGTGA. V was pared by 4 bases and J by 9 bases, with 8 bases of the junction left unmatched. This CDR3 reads CASSSASGSSEQFF. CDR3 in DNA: TGTGCCAGCAGCTCGGCCAGCGGGAGCTCTGAGCAGTTCTTC.